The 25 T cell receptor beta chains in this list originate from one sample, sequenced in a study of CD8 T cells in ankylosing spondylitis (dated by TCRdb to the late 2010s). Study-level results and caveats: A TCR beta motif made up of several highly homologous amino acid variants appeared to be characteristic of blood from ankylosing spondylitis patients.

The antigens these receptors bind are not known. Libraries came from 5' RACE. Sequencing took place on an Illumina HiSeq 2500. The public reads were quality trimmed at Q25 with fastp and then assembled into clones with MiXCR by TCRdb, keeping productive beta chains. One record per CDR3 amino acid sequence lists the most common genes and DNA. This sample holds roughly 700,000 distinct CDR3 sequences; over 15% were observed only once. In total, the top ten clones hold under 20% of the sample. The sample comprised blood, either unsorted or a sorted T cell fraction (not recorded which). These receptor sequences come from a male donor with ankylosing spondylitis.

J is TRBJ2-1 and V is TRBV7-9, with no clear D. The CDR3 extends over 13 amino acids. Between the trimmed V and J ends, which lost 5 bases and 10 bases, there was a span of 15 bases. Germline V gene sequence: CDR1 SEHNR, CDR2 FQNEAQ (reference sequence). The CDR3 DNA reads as TGTGCCAGCAGCGACGAAGATGCAGCCGAGCAGTTCTTC. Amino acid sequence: CASSDEDAAEQFF.

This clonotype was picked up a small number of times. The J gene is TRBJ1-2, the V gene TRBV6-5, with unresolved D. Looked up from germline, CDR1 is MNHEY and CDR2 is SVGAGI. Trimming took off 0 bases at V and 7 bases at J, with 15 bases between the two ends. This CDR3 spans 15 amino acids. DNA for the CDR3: TGTGCCAGCAGTTACTCGCGTGAGGGTGGATCTGGCTACACCTTC. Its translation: CASSYSREGGSGYTF.

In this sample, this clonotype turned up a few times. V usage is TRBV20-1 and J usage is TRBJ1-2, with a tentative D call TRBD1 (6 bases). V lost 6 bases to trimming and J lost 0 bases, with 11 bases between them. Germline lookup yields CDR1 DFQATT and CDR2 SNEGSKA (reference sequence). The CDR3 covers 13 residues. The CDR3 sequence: CSARGSSNYGYTF. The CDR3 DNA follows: TGCAGTGCCAGGGGCAGTTCTAACTATGGCTACACCTTC.

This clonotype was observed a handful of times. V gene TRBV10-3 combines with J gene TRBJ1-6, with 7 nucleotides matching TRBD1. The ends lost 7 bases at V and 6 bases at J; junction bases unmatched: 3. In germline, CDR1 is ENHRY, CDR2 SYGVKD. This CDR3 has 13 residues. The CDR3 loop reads CAIKGQANSPLHF. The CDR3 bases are TGTGCCATCAAAGGACAGGCTAATTCACCCCTCCACTTT.

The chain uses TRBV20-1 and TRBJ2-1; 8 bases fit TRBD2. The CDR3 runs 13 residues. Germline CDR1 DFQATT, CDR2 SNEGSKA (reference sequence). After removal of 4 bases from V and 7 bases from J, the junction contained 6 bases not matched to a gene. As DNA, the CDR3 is TGCAGTGCTATTAGGACTAGCATTAATGAGCAGTTCTTC. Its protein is CSAIRTSINEQFF.

CDR3 bases: TGCGCCAGCGGCGGGGGCCTTAGGGATGAGCAGTTCTTC. Translating it yields CASGGGLRDEQFF. The chain recombines TRBV5-1 with TRBJ2-1; the D gene is possibly TRBD2 (7 bases). V was pared by 7 bases and J by 8 bases, with 16 bases between. Germline lookup yields CDR1 SGHRS and CDR2 YFSETQ. CDR3 length equals 13 residues.

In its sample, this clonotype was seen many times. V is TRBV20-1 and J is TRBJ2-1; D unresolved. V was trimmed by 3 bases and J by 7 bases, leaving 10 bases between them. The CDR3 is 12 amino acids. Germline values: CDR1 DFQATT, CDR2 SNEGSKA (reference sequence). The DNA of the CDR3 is TGCAGTGCTAGCGGCCCCCTGAATGAGCAGTTCTTC. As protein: CSASGPLNEQFF.

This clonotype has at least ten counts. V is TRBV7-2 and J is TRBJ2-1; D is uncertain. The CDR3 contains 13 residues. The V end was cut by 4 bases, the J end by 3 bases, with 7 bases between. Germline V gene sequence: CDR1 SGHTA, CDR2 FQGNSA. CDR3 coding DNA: TGTGCCAGCAGCTGGCAGAGCTACAATGAGCAGTTCTTC. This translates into CASSWQSYNEQFF.

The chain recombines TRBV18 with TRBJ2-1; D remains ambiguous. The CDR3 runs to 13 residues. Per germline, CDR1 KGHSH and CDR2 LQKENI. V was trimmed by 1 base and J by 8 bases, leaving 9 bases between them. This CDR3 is CASSPRGSHEQFF. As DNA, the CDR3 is TGTGCCAGCTCACCACGGGGTAGCCATGAGCAGTTCTTC.

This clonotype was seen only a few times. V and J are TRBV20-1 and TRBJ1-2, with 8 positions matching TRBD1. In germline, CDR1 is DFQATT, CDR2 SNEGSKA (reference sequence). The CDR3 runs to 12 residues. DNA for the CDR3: TGCCGAGGGGCAGGGGGCGGCTATGGCTACACCTTC. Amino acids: CRGAGGGYGYTF.

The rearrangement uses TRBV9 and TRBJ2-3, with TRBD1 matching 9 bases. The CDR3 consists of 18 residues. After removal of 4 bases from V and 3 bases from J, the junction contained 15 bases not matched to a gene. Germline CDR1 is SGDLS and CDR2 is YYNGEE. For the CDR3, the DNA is TGTGCCAGCAGCATCGACAGGGGGTTATGGACCTTTACAGATACGCAGTATTTT. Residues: CASSIDRGLWTFTDTQYF. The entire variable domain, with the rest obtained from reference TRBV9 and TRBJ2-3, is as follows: DSGVTQTPKHLITATGQRVTLRCSPRSGDLSVYWYQQSLDQGLQFLIQYYNGEERAKGNILERFSAQQFPDLHSELNLSSLELGDSALYFCASSIDRGLWTFTDTQYFGPGTRLTVL.

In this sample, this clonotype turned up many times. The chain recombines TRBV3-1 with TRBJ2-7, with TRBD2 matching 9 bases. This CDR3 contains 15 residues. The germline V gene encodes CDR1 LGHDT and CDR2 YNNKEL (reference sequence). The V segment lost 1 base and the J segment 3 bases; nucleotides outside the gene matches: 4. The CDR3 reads CASSQGLAGIYEQYF. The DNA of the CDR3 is TGTGCCAGCAGCCAAGGGCTAGCGGGAATCTACGAGCAGTACTTC.

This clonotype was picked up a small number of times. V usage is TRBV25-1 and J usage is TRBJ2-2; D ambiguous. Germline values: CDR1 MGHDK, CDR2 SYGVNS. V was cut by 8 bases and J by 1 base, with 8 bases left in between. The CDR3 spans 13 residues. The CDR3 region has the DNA TGTGCCAGCGCCGTCGGGAACACCGGGGAGCTGTTTTTT. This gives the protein CASAVGNTGELFF.

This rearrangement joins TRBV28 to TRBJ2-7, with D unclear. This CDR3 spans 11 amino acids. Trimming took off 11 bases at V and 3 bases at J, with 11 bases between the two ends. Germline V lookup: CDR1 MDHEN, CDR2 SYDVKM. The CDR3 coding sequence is TGTGCCGCGGCAGCAATCTACGAGCAGTACTTC. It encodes CAAAAIYEQYF.

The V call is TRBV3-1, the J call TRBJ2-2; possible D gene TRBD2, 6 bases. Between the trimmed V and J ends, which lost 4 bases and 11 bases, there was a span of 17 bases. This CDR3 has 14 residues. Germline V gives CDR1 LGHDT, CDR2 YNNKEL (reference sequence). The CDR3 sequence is CASSPNLGGDELFF. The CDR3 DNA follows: TGTGCCAGCAGCCCGAACCTAGGAGGGGACGAGCTGTTTTTT.

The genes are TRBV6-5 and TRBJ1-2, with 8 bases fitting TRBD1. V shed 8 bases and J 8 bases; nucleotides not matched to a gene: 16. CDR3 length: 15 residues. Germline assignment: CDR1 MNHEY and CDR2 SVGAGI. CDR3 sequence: CASGSILGQGDGYTF. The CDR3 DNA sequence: TGTGCCAGCGGTTCAATACTTGGACAGGGAGACGGCTACACCTTC.

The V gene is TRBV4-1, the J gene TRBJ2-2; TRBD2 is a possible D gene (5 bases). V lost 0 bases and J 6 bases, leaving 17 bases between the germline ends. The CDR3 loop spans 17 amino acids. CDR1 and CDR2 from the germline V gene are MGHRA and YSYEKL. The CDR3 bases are TGCGCCAGCAGCCAAGATATGGGTAGCGCGGCCCCCGGGGAGCTGTTTTTT. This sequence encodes CASSQDMGSAAPGELFF.

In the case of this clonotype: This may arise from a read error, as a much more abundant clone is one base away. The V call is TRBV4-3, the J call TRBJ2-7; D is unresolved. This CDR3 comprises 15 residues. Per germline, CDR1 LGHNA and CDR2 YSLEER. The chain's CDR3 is CACSQVSGSSYEQYF. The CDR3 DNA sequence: TGCGCCTGCAGCCAAGTTTCCGGCAGCTCCTACGAGCAGTACTTC.

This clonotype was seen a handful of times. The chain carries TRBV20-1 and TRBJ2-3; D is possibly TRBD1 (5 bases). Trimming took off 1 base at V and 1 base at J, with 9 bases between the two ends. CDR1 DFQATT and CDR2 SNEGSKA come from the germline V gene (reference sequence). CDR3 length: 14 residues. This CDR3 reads CSARVVGGTDTQYF. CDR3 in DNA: TGCAGTGCTAGAGTTGTAGGGGGCACAGATACGCAGTATTTT.

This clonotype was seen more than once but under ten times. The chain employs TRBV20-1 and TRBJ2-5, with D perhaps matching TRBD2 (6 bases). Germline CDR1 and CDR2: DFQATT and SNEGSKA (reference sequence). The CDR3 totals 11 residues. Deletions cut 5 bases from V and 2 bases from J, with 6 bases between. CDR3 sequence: CSAGGQETQYF. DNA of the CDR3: TGCAGTGCTGGGGGGCAAGAGACCCAGTACTTC.

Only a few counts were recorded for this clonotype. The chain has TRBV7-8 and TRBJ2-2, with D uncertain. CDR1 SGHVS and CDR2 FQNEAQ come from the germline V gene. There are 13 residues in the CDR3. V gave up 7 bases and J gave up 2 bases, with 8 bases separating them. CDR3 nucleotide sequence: TGTGCCAGCACCCCAAGTAACACCGGGGAGCTGTTTTTT. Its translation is CASTPSNTGELFF.

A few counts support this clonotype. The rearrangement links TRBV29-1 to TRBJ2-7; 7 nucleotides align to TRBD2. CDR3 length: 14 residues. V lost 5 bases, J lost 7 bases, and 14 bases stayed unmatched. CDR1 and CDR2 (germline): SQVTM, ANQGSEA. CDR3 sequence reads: CSVRLGGGFLEQYF. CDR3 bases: TGCAGCGTTAGATTGGGCGGGGGTTTCCTGGAGCAGTACTTC.

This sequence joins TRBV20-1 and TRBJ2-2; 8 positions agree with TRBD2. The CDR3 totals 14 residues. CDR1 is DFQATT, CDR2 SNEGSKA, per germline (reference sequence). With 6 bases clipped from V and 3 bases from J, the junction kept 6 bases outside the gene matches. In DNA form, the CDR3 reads TGCAGTGCGTGGGGACTAGACGACACCGGGGAGCTGTTTTTT. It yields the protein CSAWGLDDTGELFF.

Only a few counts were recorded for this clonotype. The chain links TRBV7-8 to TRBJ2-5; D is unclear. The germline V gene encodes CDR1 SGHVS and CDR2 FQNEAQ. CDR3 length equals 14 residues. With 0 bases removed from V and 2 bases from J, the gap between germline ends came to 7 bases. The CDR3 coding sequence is TGTGCCAGCAGCTTAGCTCCAGATCAAGAGACCCAGTACTTC. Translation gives CASSLAPDQETQYF.

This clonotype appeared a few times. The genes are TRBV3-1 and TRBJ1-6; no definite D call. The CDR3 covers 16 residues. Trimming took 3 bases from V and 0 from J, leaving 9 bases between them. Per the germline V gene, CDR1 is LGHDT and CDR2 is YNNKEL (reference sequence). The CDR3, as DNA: TGTGCCAGCAGCCATGAGGGCTTCTCCTATAATTCACCCCTCCACTTT. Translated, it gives CASSHEGFSYNSPLHF.